Below are 32 T cell receptor beta chains sequenced from a single sample in a study of blood T cell repertoires in COVID-19 (dated by TCRdb to about 2020). Library preparation used the immunoSEQ multiplex PCR assay. TCRdb provides this immuneACCESS table in a form limited to in-frame rearrangements. Some clones are lacking; in checked studies, under half of them reflect an unresolved V gene, and why the rest are absent is not known. Recorded for this sample are 130,000 or so clones; about 82% of them occurred a single time. The ten largest clonotypes hold 7% to 10% of the sample. The sequenced material came from peripheral blood. These receptors originate from a woman between 55 and 75 years old with acute or convalescent COVID-19.

This chain joins TRBV19 and TRBJ2-1; 7 positions match TRBD1. The CDR3 extends over 16 amino acids. The germline V gene encodes CDR1 LNHDA and CDR2 SQIVND (reference sequence). Losses at the gene ends were 3 bases for V and 3 bases for J; bases not matched to a gene: 8. CDR3 residues: CASSISRDSNYNEQFF. CDR3 sequence (DNA): TGTGCCAGTAGTATTTCCCGGGACAGCAACTACAATGAGCAGTTCTTC.

The rearrangement uses TRBV5-5 and TRBJ2-1; 7 bases match TRBD2. J gave up 4 bases and V 4 bases, and 14 bases lay outside the gene matches. The V gene's germline CDR1 is SGHKS and CDR2 YYEKEE (reference sequence). The CDR3 spans 17 residues. The DNA of the CDR3 is TGTGCCAGCAGCCTAAACCTTCCCCTAGCGGTTTACAATGAGCAGTTCTTC. Protein sequence: CASSLNLPLAVYNEQFF.

V gene TRBV29-1 combines with J gene TRBJ2-3, with D possibly matching TRBD1 (5 bases). Germline V gives CDR1 SQVTM, CDR2 ANQGSEA. V lost 1 base and J lost 0, with 14 bases in between. The CDR3 loop spans 16 amino acids. The CDR3 here is CSVEGTTETSTDTQYF. CDR3 DNA sequence: TGCAGCGTTGAAGGAACGACAGAAACTAGCACAGATACGCAGTATTTT.

Note on this clone: Within the sample, other DNA sequences also encode this same CDR3. The chain couples TRBV6-2 or TRBV6-3 to TRBJ2-7; no firm D call. The CDR3 spans 12 residues. The germline V gene has CDR1 MNHEY and CDR2 SVGEGT. V lost 0 bases to trimming and J lost 7 bases, with 7 bases between them. The CDR3 spells CASSYSVREQYF. The CDR3 bases are TGTGCCAGCAGTTACTCGGTCAGGGAGCAGTACTTC.

The chain employs TRBV10-3 and TRBJ2-5; D perhaps matches TRBD2 (6 bases). Germline CDR1 reads ENHRY; CDR2 reads SYGVKD. The CDR3 is 15 amino acids. Between the trimmed V and J ends, which lost 3 bases and 6 bases, there was a span of 17 bases. The CDR3 region has the DNA TGTGCCATCAGTGAACCGGGACTCAGTAGTCAGACCCAGTACTTC. Protein product: CAISEPGLSSQTQYF.

A single count supports this clone. The chain employs TRBV6-5 and TRBJ1-1; D is undetermined. V shed 0 bases and J shed 4 bases, with 6 bases lying between them. Germline V gives CDR1 MNHEY, CDR2 SVGAGI. The CDR3 has 13 residues. This CDR3 reads CASSYSKSTEAFF. CDR3 coding DNA: TGTGCCAGCAGTTACTCCAAGAGCACTGAAGCTTTCTTT.

The rearrangement joins TRBV5-8 to TRBJ1-2, with 9 positions matching TRBD1. CDR1 and CDR2 from the germline V gene are SGHTS and YDEGEE. This CDR3 is built from 15 residues. The trim removed 2 bases at V and 8 bases at J, leaving 10 bases unmatched. The CDR3 reads CASSLTTGGAYGYTF. In DNA, the CDR3 is TGTGCCAGCAGCTTAACTACAGGGGGCGCGTACGGCTACACCTTC.

This clone turned up a few times. The rearrangement uses TRBV24-1 and TRBJ2-3, with D possibly being TRBD2 (6 bases). Trimming removed 7 bases from V and 8 bases from J, with 18 bases in between. The CDR3 consists of 14 residues. In germline, CDR1 is KGHDR, CDR2 SFDVKD. CDR3 coding DNA: TGTGCCACCAGCACCCCCGGCGGGGTTGTTACGCAGTATTTT. Translation: CATSTPGGVVTQYF.

In regard to this clone: Compared with germline, one end of the junction differs, possibly owing to a read error. The chain carries TRBV7-7 and TRBJ2-1, with 12 positions matching TRBD2. The CDR3 contains 15 residues. Germline V gene data show CDR1 as SSHAT and CDR2 as FNYEAQ (reference sequence). The CDR3 DNA reads TGTGCTAGCAGCTTAGGACTAGCGGGAAACAATGAGCAGTTCTTC. It codes for CASSLGLAGNNEQFF. The full variable domain, completed using reference TRBV7-7 and TRBJ2-1, is GAGVSQSPRYKVTKRGQDVTLRCDPISSHATLYWYQQALGQGPEFLTYFNYEAQPDKSGLPSDRFSAERPEGSISTLTIQRTEQRDSAMYRCASSLGLAGNNEQFFGPGTRLTVL.

V and J are TRBV5-4 and TRBJ2-7; 8 bases line up with TRBD1. The CDR3 covers 14 residues. CDR1 and CDR2 from the germline V gene are SGHNT and YYREEE (reference sequence). After removal of 2 bases from V and 6 bases from J, the junction contained 7 bases not matched to a gene. CDR3 sequence: CASSLGQGRGEQYF. The CDR3 DNA is TGTGCCAGCAGCTTAGGACAGGGCCGGGGCGAGCAGTACTTC.

The chain recombines TRBV7-2 with TRBJ2-5, with 7 bases fitting TRBD2. This CDR3 contains 16 residues. Per germline, CDR1 SGHTA and CDR2 FQGNSA. With V trimmed by 1 base and J by 2 bases, 7 bases remained unmatched. The CDR3 nucleotides read TGTGCCAGCAGCTTAGGGCCCCGAGCGGGGCAAGAGACCCAGTACTTC. This translates into CASSLGPRAGQETQYF.

The rearrangement links TRBV4-3 to TRBJ1-2, with 9 bases identical to TRBD1. Germline V lookup: CDR1 LGHNA, CDR2 YSLEER. The CDR3 extends over 15 amino acids. V trimming: 5 bases; J trimming: 7 bases; junction bases outside the gene matches: 11. The CDR3 region has the DNA TGCGCCAGCAGCACCGGGACAGGGACCTTTGGTGGCTACACCTTC. This encodes CASSTGTGTFGGYTF.

V usage is TRBV29-1 and J usage is TRBJ1-1, with no clear D. The V gene lost 2 bases and the J gene lost 1 base, with 8 bases spanning the gap. This CDR3 has 13 residues. Germline V gene lookup returns CDR1 SQVTM and CDR2 ANQGSEA. The chain's CDR3 is CSVEPAGNTEAFF. The CDR3, as DNA: TGCAGCGTTGAACCTGCAGGGAACACTGAAGCTTTCTTT.

The rearrangement uses TRBV30 and TRBJ2-7; D ambiguous. The germline gives CDR1 GTSNPN, CDR2 SVGIG (reference sequence). Between the trimmed V and J ends, which lost 1 base and 0 bases, there was a span of 13 bases. This CDR3 has 15 residues. The chain's CDR3 is CAWSELAESSYEQYF. CDR3 coding DNA: TGTGCCTGGAGTGAACTCGCGGAAAGCTCCTACGAGCAGTACTTC.

This clone was observed at least ten times. The rearrangement links TRBV19 to TRBJ1-1, with D perhaps TRBD1 (5 bases). Trimming left V 3 bases short and J 0 bases short, with 14 bases between. The CDR3 is made up of 16 amino acids. The germline V gene encodes CDR1 LNHDA and CDR2 SQIVND (reference sequence). In DNA, the CDR3 is TGTGCCAGTAGTATGGTTTTAGGGGCCTTGAACACTGAAGCTTTCTTT. This sequence encodes CASSMVLGALNTEAFF.

Only a few counts were recorded for this clone. V and J are TRBV6-5 and TRBJ1-2; D is unclear. Trimming removed 11 bases from V and 8 bases from J, with 15 bases in between. CDR1 is MNHEY and CDR2 is SVGAGI in the germline V gene. There are 11 residues in the CDR3. The CDR3 loop reads CASGFIGGYTF. CDR3 nucleotides: TGTGCCTCGGGGTTTATTGGAGGCTACACCTTC.

The chain couples TRBV9 to TRBJ1-2, with 7 bases that match TRBD1. V lost 2 bases to trimming and J lost 8 bases; unmatched junction nucleotides: 9. The CDR3 has 14 amino acids. Germline lookup yields CDR1 SGDLS and CDR2 YYNGEE. CDR3 DNA: TGTGCCAGCAGCGTGGAATCAACAGGGGTCGGCTACACCTTC. As protein: CASSVESTGVGYTF.

The chain carries TRBV9 and TRBJ1-5, with D possibly being TRBD1 (5 bases). Trimming shortened V by 5 bases and J by 1 base, and 13 bases separated the two germline ends. Per the germline V gene, CDR1 is SGDLS and CDR2 is YYNGEE. The CDR3 is 15 residues long. The chain's CDR3 is CASSSGGLSNQPQHF. The CDR3 nucleotides are TGTGCCAGCAGTTCGGGGGGGTTGAGCAATCAGCCCCAGCATTTT.

The chain is built from TRBV20-1 and TRBJ1-1; D is uncertain. V lost 3 bases to trimming and J lost 8 bases, with 16 bases between them. Germline V CDR1 and CDR2: DFQATT, SNEGSKA (reference sequence). There are 13 residues in the CDR3. The CDR3 sequence: CSASQAELLEAFF. CDR3 DNA: TGCAGTGCTAGTCAGGCAGAACTTCTAGAAGCTTTCTTT.

This clone was counted between two and nine times. The chain recombines TRBV7-8 with TRBJ1-6; 9 bases are shared with TRBD1. Trimming removed 4 bases from V and 14 bases from J; junction bases left unmatched: 9. CDR3 length: 14 amino acids. The germline gives CDR1 SGHVS, CDR2 FQNEAQ. CDR3 region: CASSSDRGGVTLHF. CDR3 nucleotides: TGTGCCAGCAGCTCGGACAGGGGAGGAGTGACCCTCCACTTT.

The rearrangement joins TRBV19 to TRBJ1-4, with D perhaps TRBD1 (5 bases). V lost 0 bases and J 10 bases, leaving 18 bases between the germline ends. Germline loops: CDR1 LNHDA, CDR2 SQIVND (reference sequence). The CDR3 is 16 amino acids. The CDR3: CASSIEDTGRLGKLFF. As DNA, the CDR3 is TGTGCCAGTAGTATAGAGGACACCGGGCGTTTGGGAAAACTGTTTTTT.

This clone was detected once. The chain couples TRBV4-1 to TRBJ2-7; maybe TRBD1 (6 bases). V lost 0 bases, J lost 1 base, and 10 bases lay in between. CDR3 length: 15 amino acids. Germline V gene data show CDR1 as MGHRA and CDR2 as YSYEKL. CDR3 in amino acids: CASSQEQGRSYEQYF. The CDR3 bases are TGCGCCAGCAGCCAAGAGCAGGGGCGATCCTACGAGCAGTACTTC.

The chain carries TRBV6-5 and TRBJ2-7, with 10 nucleotides matching TRBD1. CDR3 length: 15 residues. The germline V gene has CDR1 MNHEY and CDR2 SVGAGI. Germline trimming cut 5 bases from V and 4 bases from J; bases unmatched to any gene: 8. The CDR3 coding sequence is TGTGCCAGCAGTCCCCGACAGGGGGCGGCGTACGAGCAGTACTTC. It translates to CASSPRQGAAYEQYF.

The genes are TRBV7-9 and TRBJ2-7; D might be TRBD1 (5 bases). The CDR3 is 17 amino acids. Germline loops: CDR1 SEHNR, CDR2 FQNEAQ (reference sequence). Trimming removed 0 bases at V and 0 bases at J, with 15 bases between. CDR3 DNA sequence: TGTGCCAGCAGCTTAGCCCCGACAGAACTCCACTCCTACGAGCAGTACTTC. Translation gives CASSLAPTELHSYEQYF.

The chain links TRBV7-2 to TRBJ2-5, with 10 bases fitting TRBD2. This CDR3 contains 16 residues. Germline lookup yields CDR1 SGHTA and CDR2 FQGNSA. The ends lost 4 bases at V and 2 bases at J; junction bases unmatched: 7. The CDR3 region is CASSSGLAGVQETQYF. The CDR3 DNA sequence: TGTGCCAGCAGCTCCGGCCTAGCGGGGGTTCAAGAGACCCAGTACTTC.

The V call is TRBV3-1 (or the pseudogene TRBV3-2), the J call TRBJ2-2; D is undetermined. Per the germline V gene, CDR1 is LGHDT and CDR2 is YNNKEL (reference sequence). Deletions cut 1 base from V and 1 base from J, with 7 bases between. The CDR3 consists of 15 residues. The CDR3 sequence is CASSQGALNTGELFF. DNA for the CDR3: TGTGCCAGCAGCCAAGGGGCTCTGAACACCGGGGAGCTGTTTTTT.

The CDR3 spells CASTGQVSYEQYF. The CDR3 region has the DNA TGTGCCAGCACCGGACAGGTCTCCTACGAGCAGTACTTC. The chain carries TRBV7-8 and TRBJ2-7, with 7 positions matching TRBD1. After removal of 7 bases from V and 0 bases from J, the junction contained 3 bases not matched to a gene. Per the germline V gene, CDR1 is SGHVS and CDR2 is FQNEAQ. This CDR3 is built from 13 residues.

The chain uses TRBV28 and TRBJ1-4; no clear D. Per the germline V gene, CDR1 is MDHEN and CDR2 is SYDVKM. Trimming took 3 bases from V and 0 from J, leaving 11 bases between them. The CDR3 spans 16 residues. CDR3 protein: CASSLASGTTNEKLFF. The DNA for the CDR3 is TGTGCCAGCAGTTTGGCCTCCGGGACAACTAATGAAAAACTGTTTTTT.

This clone appeared once. The CDR3 bases are TGTGCCAGCAGTTTCCAGGGGGCATACACTGAAGCTTTCTTT. Protein product: CASSFQGAYTEAFF. The rearrangement joins TRBV27 to TRBJ1-1, with 8 bases identical to TRBD1. The CDR3 has 14 residues. V trimming: 3 bases; J trimming: 3 bases; junction bases outside the gene matches: 3. CDR1 MNHEY and CDR2 SMNVEV come from the germline V gene (reference sequence).

This clone was counted once. J is TRBJ2-7 and V is TRBV20-1; a weak D match, TRBD2 (6 bases). This CDR3 contains 11 residues. Trimming stripped 6 bases from V and 6 bases from J, with 12 bases between. Germline V gives CDR1 DFQATT, CDR2 SNEGSKA (reference sequence). This CDR3 is CSAEAGPEQYF. CDR3 bases: TGCAGTGCCGAGGCGGGGCCCGAGCAGTACTTC.

V usage is TRBV14 and J usage is TRBJ2-5; possibly TRBD2 for D (6 bases). Germline V CDR1 and CDR2: SGHDN, FVKESK. This CDR3 region has 15 residues. Deletions cut 3 bases from V and 5 bases from J, with 16 bases between. The DNA of the CDR3 is TGTGCCAGCAGCCATCCTACGGGGGTGCGCGAGACCCAGTACTTC. It specifies CASSHPTGVRETQYF. The full variable domain, in which reference TRBV14 and TRBJ2-5 provide the parts outside the CDR3, is EAGVTQFPSHSVIEKGQTVTLRCDPISGHDNLYWYRRVMGKEIKFLLHFVKESKQDESGMPNNRFLAERTGGTYSTLKVQPAELEDSGVYFCASSHPTGVRETQYFGPGTRLLVL.

The sample holds many counts of this clone. CDR3 region: CASSFVLPSGQGQYF. Here the CDR3 DNA reads TGTGCCAGCAGTTTCGTGTTACCGTCCGGGCAGGGGCAGTACTTC. This sequence joins TRBV28 and TRBJ2-7, with a weak D call TRBD1 (5 bases). The CDR3 has 15 residues. V lost 3 bases and J lost 9, with 21 bases in between. CDR1 is MDHEN and CDR2 is SYDVKM in the germline V gene. The variable domain in full, with the rest retrieved from reference TRBV28 and TRBJ2-7, is DVKVTQSSRYLVKRTGEKVFLECVQDMDHENMFWYRQDPGLGLRLIYFSYDVKMKEKGDIPEGYSVSREKKERFSLILESASTNQTSMYLCASSFVLPSGQGQYFGPGTRLTVT.